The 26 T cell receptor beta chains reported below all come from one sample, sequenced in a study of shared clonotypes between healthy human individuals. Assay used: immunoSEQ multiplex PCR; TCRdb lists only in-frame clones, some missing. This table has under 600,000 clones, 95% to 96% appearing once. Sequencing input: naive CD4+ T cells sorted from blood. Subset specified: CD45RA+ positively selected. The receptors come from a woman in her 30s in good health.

The CDR3 spells CASSRYIGTGGYNEQFF. In DNA, the CDR3 is TGTGCCAGCAGTCGTTACATAGGGACAGGAGGTTACAATGAGCAGTTCTTC. The chain recombines TRBV28 with TRBJ2-1, with 8 positions matching TRBD1. J lost 4 bases, V lost 5 bases, and 13 bases had no gene match. CDR1 and CDR2 (germline): MDHEN, SYDVKM. The CDR3 covers 17 residues. The full variable domain, in which reference TRBV28 and TRBJ2-1 provide the parts outside the CDR3, is DVKVTQSSRYLVKRTGEKVFLECVQDMDHENMFWYRQDPGLGLRLIYFSYDVKMKEKGDIPEGYSVSREKKERFSLILESASTNQTSMYLCASSRYIGTGGYNEQFFGPGTRLTVL.

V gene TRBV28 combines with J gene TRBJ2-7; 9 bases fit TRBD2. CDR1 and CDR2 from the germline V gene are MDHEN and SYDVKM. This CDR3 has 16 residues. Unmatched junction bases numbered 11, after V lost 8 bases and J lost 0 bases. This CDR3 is CASESRRAGGSYEQYF. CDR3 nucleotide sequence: TGTGCCAGCGAGTCCCGACGAGCGGGAGGCTCCTACGAGCAGTACTTC.

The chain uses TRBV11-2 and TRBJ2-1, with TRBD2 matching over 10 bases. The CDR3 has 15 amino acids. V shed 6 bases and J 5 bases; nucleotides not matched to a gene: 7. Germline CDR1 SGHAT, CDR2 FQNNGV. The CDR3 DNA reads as TGTGCCAGCAGATCAACTAGCGGGATTCACAATGAGCAGTTCTTC. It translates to CASRSTSGIHNEQFF.

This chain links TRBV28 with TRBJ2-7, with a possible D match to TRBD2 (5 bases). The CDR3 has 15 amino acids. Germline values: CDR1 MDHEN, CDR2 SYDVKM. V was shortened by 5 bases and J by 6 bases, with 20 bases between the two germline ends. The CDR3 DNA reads TGTGCCAGCAGTCTTAAATTTGGGAGACGGACCGAGCAGTACTTC. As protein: CASSLKFGRRTEQYF.

The CDR3 protein is CASSEEQSYEQYF. DNA of the CDR3: TGTGCCAGCAGTGAGGAGCAGTCCTACGAGCAGTACTTC. This chain connects TRBV6-1 to TRBJ2-7; D is ambiguous. Germline V lookup: CDR1 MNHNS, CDR2 SASEGT. V dropped 3 bases and J dropped 1 base, with 7 bases sitting between them. The CDR3 has 13 residues.

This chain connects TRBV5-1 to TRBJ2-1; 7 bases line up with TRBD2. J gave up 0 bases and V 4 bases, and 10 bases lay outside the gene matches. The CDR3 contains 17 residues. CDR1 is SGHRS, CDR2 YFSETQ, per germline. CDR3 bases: TGCGCCAGCAGCGAGAGACCCGGCGGGAGCTCCTACAATGAGCAGTTCTTC. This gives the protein CASSERPGGSSYNEQFF.

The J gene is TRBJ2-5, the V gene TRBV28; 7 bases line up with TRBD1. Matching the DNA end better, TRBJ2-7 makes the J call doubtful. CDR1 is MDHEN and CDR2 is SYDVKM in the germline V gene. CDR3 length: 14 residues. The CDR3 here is CASSSDRAPNEQYF. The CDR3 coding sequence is TGTGCCAGCAGCAGCGACAGGGCCCCAAACGAGCAGTACTTC.

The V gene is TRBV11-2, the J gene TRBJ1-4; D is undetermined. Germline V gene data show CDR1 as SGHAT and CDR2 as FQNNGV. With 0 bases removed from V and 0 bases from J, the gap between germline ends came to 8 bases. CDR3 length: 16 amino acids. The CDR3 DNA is TGTGCCAGCAGCTTAGATCCACATGCAACTAATGAAAAACTGTTTTTT. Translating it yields CASSLDPHATNEKLFF.

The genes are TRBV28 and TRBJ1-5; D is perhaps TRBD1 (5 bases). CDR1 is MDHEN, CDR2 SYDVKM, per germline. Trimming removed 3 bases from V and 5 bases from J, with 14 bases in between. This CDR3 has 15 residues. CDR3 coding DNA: TGTGCCAGCAGTTTTACCCCTACAGGTGATCAGCCCCAGCATTTT. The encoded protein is CASSFTPTGDQPQHF.

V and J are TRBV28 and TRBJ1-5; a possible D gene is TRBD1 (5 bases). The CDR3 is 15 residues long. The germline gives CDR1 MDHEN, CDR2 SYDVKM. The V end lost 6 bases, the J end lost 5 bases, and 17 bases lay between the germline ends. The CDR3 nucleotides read TGTGCCAGCAGCCCACCGGGAGGGGTGGATCAGCCCCAGCATTTT. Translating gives CASSPPGGVDQPQHF.

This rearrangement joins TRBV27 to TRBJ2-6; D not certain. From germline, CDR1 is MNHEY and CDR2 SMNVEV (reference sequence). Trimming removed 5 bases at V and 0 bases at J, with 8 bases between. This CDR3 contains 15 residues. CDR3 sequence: CASSPRNSGANVLTF. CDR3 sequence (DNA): TGTGCCAGCAGTCCGAGGAACTCTGGGGCCAACGTCCTGACTTTC.

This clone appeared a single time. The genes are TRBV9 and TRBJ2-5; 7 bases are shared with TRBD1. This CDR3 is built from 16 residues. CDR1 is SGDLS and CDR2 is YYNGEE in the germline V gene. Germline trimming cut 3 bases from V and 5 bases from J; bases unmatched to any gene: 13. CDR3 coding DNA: TGTGCCAGCAGCGCCACCGGGACAGTAGTTTCCGAGACCCAGTACTTC. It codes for CASSATGTVVSETQYF.

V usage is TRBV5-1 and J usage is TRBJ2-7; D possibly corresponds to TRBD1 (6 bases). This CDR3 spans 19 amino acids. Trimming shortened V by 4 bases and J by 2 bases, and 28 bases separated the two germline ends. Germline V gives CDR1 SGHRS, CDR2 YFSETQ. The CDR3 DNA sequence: TGCGCCAGCAGCGCAGGGAACCACAGGGAACGGAACCTTCCCTACGAGCAGTACTTC. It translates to CASSAGNHRERNLPYEQYF. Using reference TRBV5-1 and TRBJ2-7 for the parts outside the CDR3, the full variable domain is KAGVTQTPRYLIKTRGQQVTLSCSPISGHRSVSWYQQTPGQGLQFLFEYFSETQRNKGNFPGRFSGRQFSNSRSEMNVSTLELGDSALYLCASSAGNHRERNLPYEQYFGPGTRLTVT.

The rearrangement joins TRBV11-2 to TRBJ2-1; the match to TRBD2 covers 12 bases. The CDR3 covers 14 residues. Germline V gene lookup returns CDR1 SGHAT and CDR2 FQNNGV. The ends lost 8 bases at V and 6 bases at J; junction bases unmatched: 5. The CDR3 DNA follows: TGTGCCAGCGGGAGACTAGCGGGAGTCAATGAGCAGTTCTTC. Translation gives CASGRLAGVNEQFF.

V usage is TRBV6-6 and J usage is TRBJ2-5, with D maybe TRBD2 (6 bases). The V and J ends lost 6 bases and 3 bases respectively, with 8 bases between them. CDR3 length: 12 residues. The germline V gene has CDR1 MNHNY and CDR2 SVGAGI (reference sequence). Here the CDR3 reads CASRGGKETQYF. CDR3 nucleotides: TGTGCCAGCAGAGGAGGGAAAGAGACCCAGTACTTC.

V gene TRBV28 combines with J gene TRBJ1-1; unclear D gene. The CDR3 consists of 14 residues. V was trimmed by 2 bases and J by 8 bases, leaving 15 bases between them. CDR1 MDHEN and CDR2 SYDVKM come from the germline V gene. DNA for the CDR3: TGTGCCAGCAGTTTAGGGAGGCGCTTTGGGGAAGCTTTCTTT. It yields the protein CASSLGRRFGEAFF.

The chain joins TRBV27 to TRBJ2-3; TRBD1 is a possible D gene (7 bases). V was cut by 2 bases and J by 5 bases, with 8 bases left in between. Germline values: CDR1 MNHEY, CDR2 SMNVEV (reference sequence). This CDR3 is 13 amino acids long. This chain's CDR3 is CASSLQGGDTQYF. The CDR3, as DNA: TGTGCCAGCAGTTTACAGGGGGGAGATACGCAGTATTTT.

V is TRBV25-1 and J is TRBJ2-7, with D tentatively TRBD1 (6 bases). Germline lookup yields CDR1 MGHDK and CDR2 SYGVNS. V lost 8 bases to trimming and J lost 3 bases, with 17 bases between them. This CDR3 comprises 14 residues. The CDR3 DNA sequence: TGTGCCAGCTCCCCCGCACAGGGTCACTACGAGCAGTACTTC. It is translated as CASSPAQGHYEQYF.

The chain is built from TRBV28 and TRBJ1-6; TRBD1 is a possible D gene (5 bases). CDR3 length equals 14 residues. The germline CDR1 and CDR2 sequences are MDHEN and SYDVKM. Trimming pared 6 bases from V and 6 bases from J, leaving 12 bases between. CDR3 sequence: CASREGLTNSPLHF. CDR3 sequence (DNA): TGTGCCAGCAGAGAGGGACTGACTAATTCACCCCTCCACTTT.

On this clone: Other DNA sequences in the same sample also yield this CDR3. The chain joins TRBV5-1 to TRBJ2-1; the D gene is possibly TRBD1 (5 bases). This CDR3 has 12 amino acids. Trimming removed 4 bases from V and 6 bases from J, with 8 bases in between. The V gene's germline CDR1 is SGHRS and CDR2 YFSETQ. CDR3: CASSPQGNEQFF. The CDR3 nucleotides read TGCGCCAGCAGCCCCCAGGGCAATGAGCAGTTCTTC.

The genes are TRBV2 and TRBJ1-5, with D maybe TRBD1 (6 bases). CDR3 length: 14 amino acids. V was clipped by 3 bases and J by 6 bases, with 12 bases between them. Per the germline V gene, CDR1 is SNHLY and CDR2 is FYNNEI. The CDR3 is CASSETGRIQPQHF. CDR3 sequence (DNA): TGTGCCAGCAGTGAGACAGGAAGAATTCAGCCCCAGCATTTT.

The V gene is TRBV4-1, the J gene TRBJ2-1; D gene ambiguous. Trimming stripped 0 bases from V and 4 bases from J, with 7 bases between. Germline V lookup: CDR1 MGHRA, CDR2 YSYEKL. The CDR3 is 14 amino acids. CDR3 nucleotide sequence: TGCGCCAGCAGCCAAGATGGTAGTTACAATGAGCAGTTCTTC. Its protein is CASSQDGSYNEQFF.

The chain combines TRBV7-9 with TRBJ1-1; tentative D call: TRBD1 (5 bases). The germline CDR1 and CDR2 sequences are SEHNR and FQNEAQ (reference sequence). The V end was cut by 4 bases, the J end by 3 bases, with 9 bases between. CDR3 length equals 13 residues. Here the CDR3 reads CASSSAGYTEAFF. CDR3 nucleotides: TGTGCCAGCAGCTCCGCAGGGTACACTGAAGCTTTCTTT.

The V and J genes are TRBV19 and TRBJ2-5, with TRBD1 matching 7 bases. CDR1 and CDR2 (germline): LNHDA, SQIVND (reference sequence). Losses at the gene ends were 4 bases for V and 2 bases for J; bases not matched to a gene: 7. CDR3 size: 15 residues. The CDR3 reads CASSTARDRQETQYF. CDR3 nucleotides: TGTGCCAGTAGTACCGCCCGGGACAGACAAGAGACCCAGTACTTC.

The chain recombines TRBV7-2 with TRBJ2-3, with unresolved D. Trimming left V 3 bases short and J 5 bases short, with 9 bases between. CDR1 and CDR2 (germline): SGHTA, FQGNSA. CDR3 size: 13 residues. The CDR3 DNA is TGTGCCAGCAGCTTTTCTTCGGTAGATACGCAGTATTTT. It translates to CASSFSSVDTQYF.

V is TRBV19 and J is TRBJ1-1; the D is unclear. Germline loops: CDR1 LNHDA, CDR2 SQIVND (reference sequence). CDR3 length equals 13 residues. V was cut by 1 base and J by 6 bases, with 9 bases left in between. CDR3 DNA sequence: TGTGCCAGTAGTATAGTGGGTGTCCCTGAAGCTTTCTTT. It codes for CASSIVGVPEAFF.